The 28 T cell receptor beta chains below all came from one sample that was sequenced in a study of blood T cell repertoires in COVID-19. Using immunoSEQ multiplex PCR, the repertoire was profiled, and TCRdb retains in-frame clones only, with some absent. The table has more than 450,000 clones, about 90% seen once; the top ten hold roughly 0.72%. Sequenced material: PBMCs or T cells enriched from blood (not recorded which). Receptors were obtained from a woman aged 18-35 years who had recovered from COVID-19.

This clone was found a few times. The chain recombines TRBV3-1 (or the pseudogene TRBV3-2) with TRBJ2-3; 8 nucleotides match TRBD2. CDR1 is LGHDT, CDR2 YNNKEL, per germline (reference sequence). Trimming at V came to 1 base and at J to 2 bases, leaving 5 bases not matched to a gene. The CDR3 covers 16 residues. The CDR3 DNA is TGTGCCAGCAGCCAAGTCTGGACTAGCCCCACAGATACGCAGTATTTT. This sequence encodes CASSQVWTSPTDTQYF.

V and J are TRBV11-2 and TRBJ2-7; D perhaps matches TRBD1 (5 bases). This CDR3 contains 16 residues. V lost 5 bases and J 0 bases, leaving 17 bases between the germline ends. Looked up from germline, CDR1 is SGHAT and CDR2 is FQNNGV. The CDR3 nucleotides are TGTGCCAGCAGCCCGAAGGGGCTAGGGATCTCCTACGAGCAGTACTTC. Amino acid sequence: CASSPKGLGISYEQYF.

The chain links TRBV12-3 or TRBV12-4 to TRBJ1-5; unclear D gene. Trimming took off 3 bases at V and 7 bases at J, with 10 bases between the two ends. The CDR3 loop spans 13 amino acids. CDR3 in DNA: TGTGCCAGCAGTTTGCTCCCAGGACAGCCCCAGCATTTT. Its protein product is CASSLLPGQPQHF.

The chain uses TRBV5-1 and TRBJ1-4; 11 nucleotides match TRBD1. V lost 3 bases and J lost 6; bases outside the gene matches: 1. CDR1 is SGHRS, CDR2 YFSETQ, per germline. The CDR3 totals 14 residues. The CDR3, as DNA: TGCGCCAGCAGCTGGGGACAGGGGGATGAAAAACTGTTTTTT. Translation: CASSWGQGDEKLFF.

The rearrangement links TRBV30 to TRBJ1-6; D perhaps matches TRBD1 (5 bases). In germline, CDR1 is GTSNPN, CDR2 SVGIG (reference sequence). The CDR3 runs 22 residues. V lost 0 bases and J lost 7, with 34 bases in between. In nucleotides, the CDR3 is TGTGCCTGGAGTGTACGATCGACAGCGTGGGATGGCCCTCCTCCGTTAAATTCACCCCTCCACTTT. Amino acids: CAWSVRSTAWDGPPPLNSPLHF.

The CDR3 bases are TGTGCCAGCAGCTTAGGGGCGGGAACCATGAACACTGAAGCTTTCTTT. Residues: CASSLGAGTMNTEAFF. V gene TRBV13 combines with J gene TRBJ1-1, with unresolved D. This CDR3 region has 16 residues. In germline, CDR1 is PRHDT, CDR2 FYEKMQ (reference sequence). The V and J ends lost 0 bases and 0 bases respectively, with 11 bases between them.

CDR3 DNA sequence: TGTGCCTGGAGTCTCCGGGACAGGGGGCCGAACACTGAAGCTTTCTTT. Encoded protein: CAWSLRDRGPNTEAFF. The chain is built from TRBV30 and TRBJ1-1; TRBD1 matches 12 bases. V was pared by 2 bases and J by 1 base, with 5 bases of the junction left unmatched. Germline CDR1 is GTSNPN and CDR2 is SVGIG (reference sequence). CDR3 length equals 16 residues. Filled out from reference TRBV30 and TRBJ1-1, the complete variable domain reads SQTIHQWPATLVQPVGSPLSLECTVEGTSNPNLYWYRQAAGRGLQLLFYSVGIGQISSEVPQNLSASRPQDRQFILSSKKLLLSDSGFYLCAWSLRDRGPNTEAFFGQGTRLTVV.

This sequence joins TRBV10-3 and TRBJ2-2, with 9 nucleotides matching TRBD1. The CDR3 loop spans 14 amino acids. Germline loops: CDR1 ENHRY, CDR2 SYGVKD. Trimming removed 8 bases from V and 4 bases from J; junction bases left unmatched: 5. CDR3: CAIGQGRGTGELFF. The CDR3 DNA reads as TGTGCCATCGGACAGGGGCGCGGCACCGGGGAGCTGTTTTTT.

This chain connects TRBV30 to TRBJ2-1; D call uncertain. Germline V gene lookup returns CDR1 GTSNPN and CDR2 SVGIG (reference sequence). The CDR3 sequence is 13 residues long. Trimming took 0 bases from V and 8 from J, leaving 11 bases between them. The CDR3 is CAWSVSDWDEQFF. Here the CDR3 DNA reads TGTGCCTGGAGTGTGAGCGATTGGGATGAGCAGTTCTTC.

The chain couples TRBV29-1 to TRBJ2-1; 7 bases are shared with TRBD1. CDR3 size: 15 residues. Germline trimming cut 1 base from V and 7 bases from J; bases unmatched to any gene: 10. CDR1 SQVTM and CDR2 ANQGSEA come from the germline V gene. CDR3 region: CSVEGLRGRGNEQFF. Here the CDR3 DNA reads TGCAGCGTTGAAGGTTTAAGGGGGCGAGGGAATGAGCAGTTCTTC.

The rearrangement uses TRBV19 and TRBJ1-1, with TRBD1 identical over 8 bases. CDR3 size: 15 residues. CDR1 and CDR2 from the germline V gene are LNHDA and SQIVND (reference sequence). The trim removed 0 bases at V and 2 bases at J, leaving 2 bases unmatched. The CDR3 sequence: CASSIDPGGNTEAFF. In nucleotides, the CDR3 is TGTGCCAGTAGTATAGATCCAGGGGGCAACACTGAAGCTTTCTTT.

The CDR3 protein is CASSLTGSVEAFF. CDR3 coding DNA: TGTGCCAGCAGCTTAACAGGATCCGTTGAAGCTTTCTTT. The chain uses TRBV5-5 and TRBJ1-1; D perhaps matches TRBD1 (5 bases). The CDR3 has 13 residues. Trimming took off 2 bases at V and 7 bases at J, with 12 bases between the two ends. CDR1 and CDR2 (germline): SGHKS, YYEKEE (reference sequence).

The chain uses TRBV7-3 and TRBJ1-2; 11 bases are shared with TRBD1. Germline assignment: CDR1 SGHTA and CDR2 FQGTGA. V was clipped by 5 bases and J by 4 bases; unmatched bases: 3. The CDR3 is 14 amino acids. The CDR3 nucleotides are TGTGCCAGCAGCCCTGGGACAGGGGGCTATGGCTACACCTTC. It yields the protein CASSPGTGGYGYTF.

The genes are TRBV21-1 and TRBJ2-7; TRBD2, the table's D call, was not compared with the DNA. TRBV21-1 is assigned pseudogene status. This CDR3 contains 15 residues. CDR3 in DNA: TGTGCCAGCAGCAAATGGGCGGAGCGGTACTACGAGCAGTACTTC. It yields the protein CASSKWAERYYEQYF.

This chain uses TRBV30 with TRBJ2-6, with a tentative D call TRBD2 (5 bases). The V end lost 4 bases, the J end lost 5 bases, and 15 bases lay between the germline ends. CDR3 length: 15 amino acids. Germline values: CDR1 GTSNPN, CDR2 SVGIG (reference sequence). CDR3 DNA sequence: TGTGCCTGGACCTCATCAGAGGGCTGGGCCAACGTCCTGACTTTC. Encoded protein: CAWTSSEGWANVLTF.

This chain connects TRBV29-1 to TRBJ1-1, with 9 bases matching TRBD1. The V segment lost 4 bases and the J segment 2 bases; nucleotides outside the gene matches: 8. The CDR3 spans 15 residues. The germline V gene encodes CDR1 SQVTM and CDR2 ANQGSEA. Written as DNA, the CDR3 is TGCAGCGTTGTCGGGACAGGGTTAGGAAACACTGAAGCTTTCTTT. Its translation is CSVVGTGLGNTEAFF.

The V gene is TRBV5-5, the J gene TRBJ1-5; D call uncertain. The CDR3 runs 14 residues. V was shortened by 0 bases and J by 0 bases, with 4 bases between the two germline ends. Germline-derived CDR1 and CDR2 are SGHKS and YYEKEE (reference sequence). The CDR3 spells CASSLAFSNQPQHF. CDR3 nucleotides: TGTGCCAGCAGCTTGGCGTTTAGCAATCAGCCCCAGCATTTT.

The gene calls are TRBV7-2 and TRBJ1-3; 7 bases map to TRBD1. After removal of 5 bases from V and 4 bases from J, the junction contained 5 bases not matched to a gene. CDR1 is SGHTA and CDR2 is FQGNSA in the germline V gene. The CDR3 covers 14 residues. The CDR3 sequence is CASSQGTVGNTIYF. CDR3 sequence (DNA): TGTGCCAGCAGCCAAGGGACAGTAGGAAACACCATATATTTT.

This clone came up once. This chain links TRBV7-9 with TRBJ1-2, with 9 bases fitting TRBD1. The ends lost 6 bases at V and 2 bases at J; junction bases unmatched: 4. The CDR3 consists of 14 residues. Per the germline V gene, CDR1 is SEHNR and CDR2 is FQNEAQ (reference sequence). The CDR3 nucleotides read TGTGCCAGCAGGGGGACAGGGCTAAACTATGGCTACACCTTC. Its protein is CASRGTGLNYGYTF.

This chain uses TRBV5-4 with TRBJ2-2, with a possible D match to TRBD2 (7 bases). The CDR3 is 15 residues long. V was trimmed by 3 bases and J by 3 bases, leaving 12 bases between them. Germline CDR1 SGHNT, CDR2 YYREEE (reference sequence). CDR3 in DNA: TGTGCCAGCAGCTCGGGGAGGGGGGACACCGGGGAGCTGTTTTTT. Translating gives CASSSGRGDTGELFF.

This clone was found a few times. The V call is TRBV5-4, the J call TRBJ1-1; D perhaps matches TRBD1 (6 bases). Between the trimmed V and J ends, which lost 0 bases and 1 base, there was a span of 13 bases. The CDR3 totals 16 residues. The germline gives CDR1 SGHNT, CDR2 YYREEE (reference sequence). As DNA, the CDR3 is TGTGCCAGCAGCTTGGCCACCAGGGGAAGGAACACTGAAGCTTTCTTT. Its translation: CASSLATRGRNTEAFF.

The chain recombines TRBV7-9 with TRBJ1-2; D is perhaps TRBD1 (6 bases). The CDR3 length is 14 residues. Between the trimmed V and J ends, which lost 5 bases and 5 bases, there was a span of 15 bases. The germline V gene has CDR1 SEHNR and CDR2 FQNEAQ (reference sequence). CDR3 sequence reads: CASSPVPGVYGYTF. The CDR3 DNA reads as TGTGCCAGCAGCCCAGTCCCAGGGGTATATGGCTACACCTTC.

The chain couples TRBV21-1 to TRBJ1-3; TRBD1 is the table's D call and was not checked against the DNA. TRBV21-1 is an annotated pseudogene. The CDR3 is made up of 14 amino acids. In DNA, the CDR3 is TGTGCCAGCAGCAAAGGAACAGGGATCAACACCATATATTTT. Residues: CASSKGTGINTIYF.

In its sample, this clone was seen a few times. The V and J genes are TRBV4-1 and TRBJ2-1; 9 bases are a match to TRBD2. The ends lost 7 bases at V and 0 bases at J; junction bases unmatched: 13. This CDR3 spans 18 amino acids. Germline CDR1 reads MGHRA; CDR2 reads YSYEKL. The CDR3 reads CASKVGRGGPSSYNEQFF. The CDR3 region has the DNA TGCGCCAGCAAAGTTGGGCGGGGGGGCCCTAGCTCCTACAATGAGCAGTTCTTC.

This clone was observed once. CDR3 in DNA: TGTGCCAGCAGTCCCTATGACAGGGTAAATGGCTACACCTTC. It yields the protein CASSPYDRVNGYTF. The chain uses TRBV2 and TRBJ1-2; 7 bases match TRBD1. V dropped 5 bases and J dropped 6; count of bases not matched to a gene: 9. Germline V lookup: CDR1 SNHLY, CDR2 FYNNEI. This CDR3 contains 14 residues.

This rearrangement joins TRBV3-1 (or the pseudogene TRBV3-2) to TRBJ1-6; D unclear. The germline V and J ends were trimmed by 0 bases and 10 bases, with 13 bases remaining between them. Germline CDR1 reads LGHDT; CDR2 reads YNNKEL (reference sequence). The CDR3 covers 15 residues. Here the CDR3 DNA reads TGTGCCAGCAGCCAAGAATACGGGGTAGGCTCACCCCTCCACTTT. This gives the protein CASSQEYGVGSPLHF.

This chain links TRBV11-2 with TRBJ1-1; 9 positions match TRBD1. Trimming removed 3 bases from V and 3 bases from J; junction bases left unmatched: 14. There are 18 residues in the CDR3. Germline CDR1 and CDR2: SGHAT and FQNNGV. CDR3: CASSFVGQGRGVDTEAFF. Here the CDR3 DNA reads TGTGCCAGCAGCTTCGTTGGACAGGGGAGGGGGGTAGACACTGAAGCTTTCTTT.

This clone was counted only a few times. The chain combines TRBV10-1 with TRBJ1-6; D is uncertain. This CDR3 is built from 14 residues. Trimming left V 3 bases short and J 5 bases short, with 8 bases between. Germline CDR1 reads WNHNN; CDR2 reads SYGVQD (reference sequence). The CDR3 nucleotides read TGCGCCAGCAGTGACCGCGTGGATAATTCACCCCTCCACTTT. Translation: CASSDRVDNSPLHF.